Sequencing of this TCR beta chain was carried out in a study of blood T cell repertoires in COVID-19. Participants were aged about 18 to 89 years from 24 US areas. The junction had 6 bases not matched to a gene; V was cut back by 5 bases and J by 0 bases. The CDR3 runs to 15 residues. Germline V gives CDR1 PRHDT, CDR2 FYEKMQ (reference sequence). This clone was seen once. Authors' data handling: Amplification from reference gene primers served as the basis for estimated nucleated cell counts. TCRdb's table, derived via immunoSEQ multiplex PCR, lists solely in-frame clones and lacks some. V, J and clone size reflect that table, while D and trimming were determined from the DNA. This table holds 200,000 to 250,000 clones, more than 75% found once.

The TCR originated in a woman between 50 and 59 years old who had recovered from COVID-19. The specimen was PBMCs or T cells enriched from blood (not recorded which). This chain joins TRBV13 and TRBJ1-1; 7 bases match TRBD1. The CDR3 sequence is CASSDRGQMNTEAFF. The CDR3 region has the DNA TGTGCCAGCAGCGACCGGGGACAGATGAACACTGAAGCTTTCTTT.